This TCR beta chain emerged from a study of sequential checkpoint blockade in melanoma. This CDR3 comprises 14 residues. Germline values: CDR1 SGDLS, CDR2 YYNGEE. V shed 3 bases, J shed 6 bases, and the junction held 8 bases outside the gene matches. Treatment in this sample: randomized to nivolumab then ipilimumab (arm A) or the reverse (arm B). This clone has only a few counts. Here immunoSEQ multiplex PCR was the method, and the copy in TCRdb shows in-frame clones only, minus some. The sample has more than 9,500 clones, roughly 60% seen once. This chain links TRBV9 with TRBJ1-2; TRBD1 matches at 7 bases. The receptor's source is a human donor with melanoma. Sequences were derived from CD8+ T cells sorted from blood (inferred from file names), sampled from a patient given nivolumab and ipilimumab in sequence. CDR3 loop: CASSDSRDSNGYTF. In nucleotides, the CDR3 is TGTGCCAGCAGCGACTCCCGGGACAGTAATGGCTACACCTTC. Together with reference TRBV9 and TRBJ1-2, the CDR3 gives the full variable domain: DSGVTQTPKHLITATGQRVTLRCSPRSGDLSVYWYQQSLDQGLQFLIQYYNGEERAKGNILERFSAQQFPDLHSELNLSSLELGDSALYFCASSDSRDSNGYTFGSGTRLTVV.